This T cell receptor (beta chain) was sequenced in a study of blood T cells in healthy people across ages. Study-wide results and caveats: With donor CMV status unknown, expanded clonotype changes were possibly confounded. PBMCs went unsorted, and a conclusive naive versus antigen-experienced comparison was therefore prevented. Long-lived and aged donors differed, with more naive CD4+ cells and higher diversity in the long-lived.

The individuals who served as donors were healthy Caucasians living in Russia, aged roughly 6 to 100. This clonotype turned up a few times. Its target is unknown. Mismatch with germline at one junction end may stem from a read error. The CDR3 sequence is 15 residues long. The germline CDR1 and CDR2 sequences are LGHDT and YNNKEL (reference sequence). A second PCR of 7 to 11 cycles used a sample-barcoded 5' primer and a J-beta primer mix. MiXCR, applied by TCRdb to the 5' RACE reads, yields one record per CDR3 protein. The repertoire holds approximately 960,000 distinct CDR3 sequences, with 25% to 35% as singletons. These data were also filed under a second study, of T cells of mothers and their children.

The chain carries TRBV3-1 and TRBJ2-2, with D perhaps TRBD1 or TRBD2 (5 bases each). Input material: blood. This clonotype originated in a woman in her 40s in good health. The DNA of the CDR3 is TGTGCCAGCAGACAAGCAGGGACCCACACCGGGGAGCTGTTTTTT. This encodes CASRQAGTHTGELFF.